Shown below are 19 T cell receptor beta chains from a single sample sequenced in a study of CD8+ T cells in alopecia areata. Sequencing used cDNA as its template, made by extracting RNA and reverse transcribing it. The repertoire was sequenced with immunoSEQ multiplex PCR; TCRdb's copy has only in-frame clones and lacks some. The repertoire holds about 100,000 clones, with around 59% as singletons. The sample consisted of CD8+ T cells sorted from blood. The receptors here all came from a human donor in good health.

This chain uses TRBV7-8 with TRBJ1-2; D gene uncertain. The CDR3 covers 12 residues. Trimming left V 1 base short and J 7 bases short, with 7 bases between. Germline lookup yields CDR1 SGHVS and CDR2 FQNEAQ. Here the CDR3 reads CASSLGSGGYTF. CDR3 DNA: TGTGCCAGCAGCTTAGGGTCAGGTGGCTACACCTTC.

The table lists this clone with a few counts. The chain uses TRBV7-9 and TRBJ2-5; TRBD1 aligns across 9 bases. V shed 5 bases and J 3 bases; nucleotides not matched to a gene: 7. The CDR3 extends over 15 amino acids. The V gene's germline CDR1 is SEHNR and CDR2 FQNEAQ (reference sequence). The chain's CDR3 is CASSSDRGNEETQYF. DNA of the CDR3: TGTGCCAGCAGCAGCGACAGGGGGAACGAAGAGACCCAGTACTTC.

The V call is TRBV25-1, the J call TRBJ1-2; TRBD1 matches at 10 bases. The junction had 11 bases not matched to a gene; V was cut back by 6 bases and J by 13 bases. This CDR3 is built from 13 residues. From germline, CDR1 is MGHDK and CDR2 SYGVNS. The CDR3: CASRYPGTGVTTF. CDR3 nucleotides: TGTGCCAGCAGATACCCCGGGACAGGGGTAACCACCTTC.

This sequence joins TRBV13 and TRBJ1-2; perhaps TRBD1 as D (5 bases). V was clipped by 5 bases and J by 4 bases, with 11 bases between them. This CDR3 spans 13 amino acids. The germline gives CDR1 PRHDT, CDR2 FYEKMQ (reference sequence). The CDR3 region has the DNA TGTGCCAGCAGCCCTGGGGGTCGCTATGGCTACACCTTC. This codes for CASSPGGRYGYTF.

V is TRBV6-5 and J is TRBJ2-1; D not certain. The V gene's germline CDR1 is MNHEY and CDR2 SVGAGI. The V end was cut by 2 bases, the J end by 3 bases, with 11 bases between. The CDR3 sequence is 15 residues long. The CDR3 loop is CASSYADGSYNEQFF. CDR3 sequence (DNA): TGTGCCAGCAGTTACGCGGATGGTAGCTACAATGAGCAGTTCTTC.

V gene TRBV5-1 combines with J gene TRBJ1-5; TRBD1 is a possible D gene (5 bases). Germline V gene data show CDR1 as SGHRS and CDR2 as YFSETQ. The ends were cut back, 1 base at V and 6 bases at J, with 8 bases in the middle. This CDR3 region has 13 residues. CDR3 residues: CASSLRGSQPQHF. The CDR3 bases are TGCGCCAGCAGCTTGCGGGGGTCTCAGCCCCAGCATTTT.

The chain has TRBV6-5 and TRBJ2-1, with D possibly being TRBD2 (6 bases). Germline CDR1 MNHEY, CDR2 SVGAGI. Trimming removed 6 bases at V and 0 bases at J, with 12 bases between. This CDR3 is 15 amino acids long. CDR3 DNA: TGTGCCAGCAGATTAGCGGCAAGCTCCTACAATGAGCAGTTCTTC. Amino acids: CASRLAASSYNEQFF.

The chain employs TRBV7-2 and TRBJ1-3; TRBD1 aligns across 9 bases. CDR3 length: 14 residues. The ends lost 11 bases at V and 2 bases at J; junction bases unmatched: 7. Germline CDR1 reads SGHTA; CDR2 reads FQGNSA. CDR3 sequence reads: CAGTGGAAGNTIYF. The CDR3 nucleotides read TGTGCCGGTACAGGGGGCGCCGCTGGAAACACCATATATTTT.

This sequence joins TRBV5-6 and TRBJ2-3; either TRBD1 or TRBD2 may supply D (6 bases each). CDR1 is SGHDT and CDR2 is YYEEEE in the germline V gene. V was cut by 4 bases and J by 10 bases, with 13 bases left in between. The CDR3 sequence is 12 residues long. The CDR3 reads CASSGGRGPQYF. The CDR3 DNA is TGTGCCAGCAGCGGGGGGCGTGGTCCGCAGTATTTT.

V and J are TRBV30 and TRBJ2-7; D is uncertain. CDR1 is GTSNPN and CDR2 is SVGIG in the germline V gene (reference sequence). Between the trimmed V and J ends, which lost 3 bases and 2 bases, there was a span of 11 bases. The CDR3 extends over 13 amino acids. The CDR3 DNA is TGTGCCTGGAGCATCGGTCAAGCCTACGAGCAGTACTTC. This encodes CAWSIGQAYEQYF.

The genes are TRBV7-9 and TRBJ2-7; 8 nucleotides match TRBD1. V lost 5 bases and J lost 3; bases outside the gene matches: 9. This CDR3 spans 15 amino acids. CDR1 SEHNR and CDR2 FQNEAQ come from the germline V gene (reference sequence). The CDR3 region has the DNA TGTGCCAGCAGCCCCCCGCGGGACAGGAACTACGAGCAGTACTTC. Translating it yields CASSPPRDRNYEQYF. The full variable domain, with the rest looked up from reference TRBV7-9 and TRBJ2-7, is DTGVSQNPRHKITKRGQNVTFRCDPISEHNRLYWYRQTLGQGPEFLTYFQNEAQLEKSRLLSDRFSAERPKGSFSTLEIQRTEQGDSAMYLCASSPPRDRNYEQYFGPGTRLTVT.

This chain connects TRBV5-1 to TRBJ2-7; D unclear. The CDR3 is made up of 12 amino acids. The V gene's germline CDR1 is SGHRS and CDR2 YFSETQ. Trimming stripped 3 bases from V and 4 bases from J, with 8 bases between. CDR3 in DNA: TGCGCCAGCAGCTCTGACCCGTACGAGCAGTACTTC. Protein: CASSSDPYEQYF.

J is TRBJ2-7 and V is TRBV27, with D tentatively TRBD2 (6 bases). Germline V lookup: CDR1 MNHEY, CDR2 SMNVEV (reference sequence). The V gene lost 3 bases and the J gene lost 0 bases, with 9 bases spanning the gap. The CDR3 is 14 amino acids. The CDR3 DNA sequence: TGTGCCAGCAGTTTGAGGGGAGGCTCCTACGAGCAGTACTTC. Protein sequence: CASSLRGGSYEQYF.

The rearrangement links TRBV6-5 to TRBJ2-5; D ambiguous. The ends were cut back, 0 bases at V and 1 base at J, with 12 bases in the middle. The CDR3 contains 16 residues. Germline V lookup: CDR1 MNHEY, CDR2 SVGAGI. This chain's CDR3 is CASSYSSYAAQETQYF. CDR3 coding DNA: TGTGCCAGCAGTTACTCATCCTATGCGGCCCAAGAGACCCAGTACTTC.

This clone was observed a single time. The genes are TRBV29-1 and TRBJ2-3; TRBD1 agrees at 10 bases. The V gene end was trimmed by 6 bases and the J gene end by 0 bases; junction bases not matched to a gene: 6. This CDR3 spans 15 amino acids. From germline, CDR1 is SQVTM and CDR2 ANQGSEA. CDR3 nucleotides: TGCAGCGTCGACGGGACAGGGGTCAGCACAGATACGCAGTATTTT. This translates into CSVDGTGVSTDTQYF.

This rearrangement joins TRBV28 to TRBJ2-5; a possible D gene is TRBD1 (6 bases). CDR1 and CDR2 (germline): MDHEN, SYDVKM. The CDR3 runs 16 residues. The V end was cut by 2 bases, the J end by 4 bases, with 17 bases between. DNA of the CDR3: TGTGCCAGCAGTTTACTGGGGGCTAGAGTGGGAGAGACCCAGTACTTC. The encoded protein is CASSLLGARVGETQYF.

This clone was seen just once. The genes are TRBV25-1 and TRBJ1-1, with 10 bases lining up with TRBD1. The CDR3 covers 16 residues. Per the germline V gene, CDR1 is MGHDK and CDR2 is SYGVNS. Trimming at V came to 3 bases and at J to 6 bases, leaving 10 bases not matched to a gene. The CDR3 protein is CASSDSAGTGVSEAFF. In DNA, the CDR3 is TGTGCCAGCAGTGATTCCGCCGGGACAGGGGTATCTGAAGCTTTCTTT. Drawing the rest from reference TRBV25-1 and TRBJ1-1, the complete variable domain is EADIYQTPRYLVIGTGKKITLECSQTMGHDKMYWYQQDPGMELHLIHYSYGVNSTEKGDLSSESTVSRIRTEHFPLTLESARPSHTSQYLCASSDSAGTGVSEAFFGQGTRLTVV.

This clone was observed a few times. A read error may produce the germline difference seen at one junction end. V usage is TRBV29-1 and J usage is TRBJ1-1, with D unresolved. In germline, CDR1 is SQVTM, CDR2 ANQGSEA. This CDR3 comprises 12 residues. CDR3 coding DNA: TGCAGCGGTGAAGATTTGAACACTGAAGCTTTCTTT. It yields the protein CSGEDLNTEAFF.

The gene calls are TRBV19 and TRBJ2-2, with D possibly being TRBD1 or TRBD2 (5 bases each). Trimming pared 5 bases from V and 4 bases from J, leaving 8 bases between. Germline V lookup: CDR1 LNHDA, CDR2 SQIVND (reference sequence). The CDR3 consists of 13 residues. As DNA, the CDR3 is TGTGCCAGTAGTCTGGGGGTCACCGGGGAGCTGTTTTTT. Encoded protein: CASSLGVTGELFF. Filled out from reference TRBV19 and TRBJ2-2, the complete variable domain reads DGGITQSPKYLFRKEGQNVTLSCEQNLNHDAMYWYRQDPGQGLRLIYYSQIVNDFQKGDIAEGYSVSREKKESFPLTVTSAQKNPTAFYLCASSLGVTGELFFGEGSRLTVL.